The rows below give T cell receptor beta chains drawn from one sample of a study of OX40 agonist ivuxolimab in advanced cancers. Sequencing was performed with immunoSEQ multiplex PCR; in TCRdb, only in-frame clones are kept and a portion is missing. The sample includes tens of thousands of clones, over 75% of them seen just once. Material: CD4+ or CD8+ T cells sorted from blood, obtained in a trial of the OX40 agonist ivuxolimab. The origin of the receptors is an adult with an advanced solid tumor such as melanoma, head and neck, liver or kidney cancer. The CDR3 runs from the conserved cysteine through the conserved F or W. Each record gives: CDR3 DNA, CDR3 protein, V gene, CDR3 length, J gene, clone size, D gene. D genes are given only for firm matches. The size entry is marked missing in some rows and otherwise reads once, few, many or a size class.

DNA: TGTGCCAGCAGCTGGTCGGGGGCAGATACGCAGTATTTT; CDR3: CASSWSGADTQYF; V: TRBV27; length: 13; J: TRBJ2-3; size: NA; D: NA
DNA: TGTGCCAGCAGCCCCAGAGGGATTTCCTACGAGCAGTACTTC; CDR3: CASSPRGISYEQYF; V: TRBV11-3; length: 14; J: TRBJ2-7; size: NA; D: NA
DNA: TGCGCCAGCAGCTCGCTACAGGGTGGTGGGGAGACCCAGTACTTC; CDR3: CASSSLQGGGETQYF; V: TRBV5-1; length: 15; J: TRBJ2-5; size: NA; D: NA
DNA: TGTGCCAGCAGCTTCTGGGACGGGGGGAACACTGAAGCTTTCTTT; CDR3: CASSFWDGGNTEAFF; V: TRBV7-7; length: 15; J: TRBJ1-1; size: NA; D: NA
DNA: TGCGCCAGCAGCCCCGTTCGACAGGGGGTTAATTCACCCCTCCACTTT; CDR3: CASSPVRQGVNSPLHF; V: TRBV5-1; length: 16; J: TRBJ1-6; size: once; D: TRBD1
DNA: TGTGCCAGCAGTCTACAGGAGAACTATGGCTACACCTTC; CDR3: CASSLQENYGYTF; V: TRBV28; length: 13; J: TRBJ1-2; size: NA; D: NA
DNA: TGTGCCAGCAGCTTTTCCGGTGCGAACACTGAAGCTTTCTTT; CDR3: CASSFSGANTEAFF; V: TRBV7-2; length: 14; J: TRBJ1-1; size: once; D: NA
DNA: TGTGCCAGCAGAAGACATAGCAATCAGCCCCAGCATTTT; CDR3: CASRRHSNQPQHF; V: TRBV27; length: 13; J: TRBJ1-5; size: NA; D: NA
DNA: TGTGCCAGCAGCTCCGGACTAGCGGGTGCCGGGGAGCTGTTTTTT; CDR3: CASSSGLAGAGELFF; V: TRBV7-3; length: 15; J: TRBJ2-2; size: NA; D: TRBD2
DNA: TGTGCCAGCAGCTTAGGGACAAAAGAGACCCAGTACTTC; CDR3: CASSLGTKETQYF; V: TRBV7-2; length: 13; J: TRBJ2-5; size: NA; D: NA
DNA: TGTGCCAGCTCACTAAATGGGCCCCCGGATACGCAGTATTTT; CDR3: CASSLNGPPDTQYF; V: TRBV18; length: 14; J: TRBJ2-3; size: NA; D: NA
DNA: TGTGCCAGCAGCTTGGAGGGACTAGCAGAGACCCAGTACTTC; CDR3: CASSLEGLAETQYF; V: TRBV7-2; length: 14; J: TRBJ2-5; size: NA; D: TRBD2
DNA: TGTGCCAGCAGTCCTGGACTAATTGAAGCTTTCTTT; CDR3: CASSPGLIEAFF; V: TRBV6-5; length: 12; J: TRBJ1-1; size: NA; D: NA
DNA: TGTGCCAGCACTCCGGCGGGACAGGGGAATCAGCCCCAGCATTTT; CDR3: CASTPAGQGNQPQHF; V: TRBV6-5; length: 15; J: TRBJ1-5; size: few; D: TRBD1
DNA: TGTGCCAGCAGCCTTGCGGGGGGGCAAGAGACCCAGTACTTC; CDR3: CASSLAGGQETQYF; V: TRBV11-2; length: 14; J: TRBJ2-5; size: NA; D: TRBD2
DNA: TGTGCCAGCACCACGAGGGACGCCATGGGGGATACGCAGTATTTT; CDR3: CASTTRDAMGDTQYF; V: TRBV6-5; length: 15; J: TRBJ2-3; size: NA; D: NA
DNA: TGTGCCAGCAGTGGGGGGCCCGGATTGAACACTGAAGCTTTCTTT; CDR3: CASSGGPGLNTEAFF; V: TRBV27; length: 15; J: TRBJ1-1; size: NA; D: NA
DNA: TGTGCCATCAGTGAGTCAGCAGGGAGGAACGGGGAGCTGTTTTTT; CDR3: CAISESAGRNGELFF; V: TRBV10-3; length: 15; J: TRBJ2-2; size: NA; D: NA
DNA: TGTGCCAGCTCACCACCGACAGGGGGGGATCAGCCCCAGCATTTT; CDR3: CASSPPTGGDQPQHF; V: TRBV18; length: 15; J: TRBJ1-5; size: NA; D: TRBD1
DNA: TGTGCCACCAGCAGAGACCCAGAGGGCGGGGAGCTGTTTTTT; CDR3: CATSRDPEGGELFF; V: TRBV15; length: 14; J: TRBJ2-2; size: NA; D: NA
DNA: TGTGCTAGTGGTTTGCAACAGCGGGGCCTATACTACAATGAGCAGTTCTTC; CDR3: CASGLQQRGLYYNEQFF; V: TRBV12-5; length: 17; J: TRBJ2-1; size: once; D: TRBD2
DNA: TGTGCCAGCAGCTTATTTCGGGACGTTAACACCGGGGAGCTGTTTTTT; CDR3: CASSLFRDVNTGELFF; V: TRBV7-8; length: 16; J: TRBJ2-2; size: NA; D: NA
DNA: TGTGCCAGCAGCTTAGCAGGGAGAAATCAGCCCCAGCATTTT; CDR3: CASSLAGRNQPQHF; V: TRBV7-2; length: 14; J: TRBJ1-5; size: NA; D: NA
DNA: TGTGCCAGCAGTTTGTGGGGAGGAAACACCATATATTTT; CDR3: CASSLWGGNTIYF; V: TRBV28; length: 13; J: TRBJ1-3; size: NA; D: NA
DNA: TGTGCCAGCAGCTTAGCTGGGACAGCCCTTACCGGGGAGCTGTTTTTT; CDR3: CASSLAGTALTGELFF; V: TRBV7-2; length: 16; J: TRBJ2-2; size: NA; D: TRBD1
DNA: TGTGCCAGCAGGGGACAGGGACTAGCCAAAAACATTCAGTACTTC; CDR3: CASRGQGLAKNIQYF; V: TRBV28; length: 15; J: TRBJ2-4; size: NA; D: TRBD1
DNA: TGTGCCAGTACGGAGCGGGCGCTGACCCTTGGGGAGACCCAGTACTTC; CDR3: CASTERALTLGETQYF; V: TRBV19; length: 16; J: TRBJ2-5; size: once; D: NA
DNA: TGTGCCAGCACCCCGACCGGGACAGGGAGAATTATTGAGCAGTTCTTC; CDR3: CASTPTGTGRIIEQFF; V: TRBV25-1; length: 16; J: TRBJ2-1; size: NA; D: TRBD1
DNA: TGTGCCAGCAGTACCCGGGGGGAGAACTATGGCTACACCTTC; CDR3: CASSTRGENYGYTF; V: TRBV27; length: 14; J: TRBJ1-2; size: NA; D: NA
DNA: TGCAGTGGGGGAAACTATGGCTACACCTTC; CDR3: CSGGNYGYTF; V: TRBV20-1; length: 10; J: TRBJ1-2; size: NA; D: NA
DNA: TGTGCCAGCAGCGAACAGGGGGTTAGGGCTAGTAATGGATTC; CDR3: CASSEQGVRASNGF; V: TRBV7-9; length: 14; J: TRBJ1-2; size: NA; D: TRBD1